The 20 T cell receptor beta chains presented below share a single source sample, sequenced in a study of cytomegalovirus exposure and HLA in healthy donors. The PCR had 60 Vbeta and 13 Jbeta primers. Profiling relied on immunoSEQ multiplex PCR, and the TCRdb table lists in-frame clones only, not all of them. The sample contains tens of thousands of clones, more than 70% of which appear only once. Sample: PBMCs. The receptors shown here come from a man aged 50 to 60 in good health and CMV-seropositive.

This chain links TRBV9 with TRBJ2-1; D ambiguous. V was shortened by 0 bases and J by 5 bases, with 12 bases between the two germline ends. CDR1 and CDR2 (germline): SGDLS, YYNGEE. The CDR3 extends over 15 amino acids. The CDR3 nucleotides are TGTGCCAGCAGCGTAGTAGCCCGATTTCACAATGAGCAGTTCTTC. It is translated as CASSVVARFHNEQFF.

The gene calls are TRBV5-1 and TRBJ2-1; 8 bases are a match to TRBD2. The V and J ends lost 2 bases and 6 bases, in that order; junction bases with no gene match: 10. CDR1 SGHRS and CDR2 YFSETQ come from the germline V gene. The CDR3 runs 16 residues. CDR3 in DNA: TGCGCCAGCAGCTTCGTCGGGGGGGCAGGAGGCAATGAGCAGTTCTTC. Protein sequence: CASSFVGGAGGNEQFF.

The rearrangement joins TRBV29-1 to TRBJ1-1; possible D gene TRBD1, 6 bases. This CDR3 contains 13 residues. Germline-derived CDR1 and CDR2 are SQVTM and ANQGSEA. The V end was cut by 7 bases, the J end by 0 bases, with 12 bases between. CDR3 DNA: TGCAGCGGCTCGGGACATCTGAACACTGAAGCTTTCTTT. It yields the protein CSGSGHLNTEAFF.

The chain carries TRBV7-2 and TRBJ2-3, with 8 bases lining up with TRBD2. The V segment lost 5 bases and the J segment 0 bases; nucleotides outside the gene matches: 10. Looked up from germline, CDR1 is SGHTA and CDR2 is FQGNSA. CDR3 length equals 17 residues. CDR3 protein: CASSPHGGAISTDTQYF. CDR3 nucleotide sequence: TGTGCCAGCAGCCCCCACGGGGGGGCCATCAGCACAGATACGCAGTATTTT.

This rearrangement joins TRBV9 to TRBJ2-5, with TRBD1 matching 10 bases. The trim removed 4 bases at V and 4 bases at J, leaving 16 bases unmatched. This CDR3 has 18 amino acids. The germline CDR1 and CDR2 sequences are SGDLS and YYNGEE. The CDR3 sequence: CASSPPQGQGLGSETQYF. The CDR3 coding sequence is TGTGCCAGCAGCCCCCCTCAGGGACAGGGGTTAGGGTCAGAGACCCAGTACTTC. Looking up the rest from reference TRBV9 and TRBJ2-5 gives the full variable domain: DSGVTQTPKHLITATGQRVTLRCSPRSGDLSVYWYQQSLDQGLQFLIQYYNGEERAKGNILERFSAQQFPDLHSELNLSSLELGDSALYFCASSPPQGQGLGSETQYFGPGTRLLVL.

The J gene is TRBJ2-3, the V gene TRBV10-3, with a tentative D call TRBD2 (6 bases). Per germline, CDR1 ENHRY and CDR2 SYGVKD. This CDR3 has 13 amino acids. V dropped 4 bases and J dropped 6 bases, with 11 bases sitting between them. This CDR3 is CAISAASGDTQYF. CDR3 nucleotide sequence: TGTGCCATCAGTGCCGCAAGCGGGGATACGCAGTATTTT.

This clone was picked up a small number of times. Because it lacks the conserved phenylalanine or tryptophan at the end, this CDR3 is likely a read error. The chain couples TRBV6-6 to TRBJ1-4, with 7 bases that match TRBD1. The CDR3 is 13 residues long. Trimming cost V 10 bases and J 5 bases; bases outside gene matches: 7. Germline CDR1 and CDR2: MNHNY and SVGAGI (reference sequence). For the CDR3, the DNA is TGTGCCAACTCCGGGACAGAAAATGAAAAACTGTTTGTT. Translating gives CANSGTENEKLFV.

The J gene is TRBJ1-1, the V gene TRBV29-1; TRBD1 matches 9 bases. In germline, CDR1 is SQVTM, CDR2 ANQGSEA. The CDR3 sequence is 12 residues long. With 3 bases clipped from V and 5 bases from J, the junction kept 1 base outside the gene matches. The CDR3 region has the DNA TGCAGCGTTGACGGGACAGGGACTGAAGCTTTCTTT. This translates into CSVDGTGTEAFF.

The chain carries TRBV5-5 and TRBJ1-1; no definite D call. CDR1 and CDR2 (germline): SGHKS, YYEKEE (reference sequence). This CDR3 is built from 11 residues. V gave up 0 bases and J gave up 11 bases, with 8 bases separating them. The CDR3 reads CASSLGAGAFF. CDR3 coding DNA: TGTGCCAGCAGCTTGGGAGCGGGGGCTTTCTTT.

V is TRBV18 and J is TRBJ2-7; TRBD1 aligns across 7 bases. Germline trimming cut 5 bases from V and 6 bases from J; bases unmatched to any gene: 4. The CDR3 contains 12 residues. Germline V gene lookup returns CDR1 KGHSH and CDR2 LQKENI. The CDR3 sequence is CASSSDRVEQYF. CDR3 DNA: TGTGCCAGCTCATCTGACAGGGTCGAGCAGTACTTC.

This chain uses TRBV5-4 with TRBJ2-2; the match to TRBD2 covers 9 bases. V shed 4 bases, J shed 4 bases, and the junction held 5 bases outside the gene matches. The CDR3 contains 15 residues. Germline CDR1 and CDR2: SGHNT and YYREEE (reference sequence). CDR3 DNA: TGTGCCAGCAGCACTGGGACTAGCATCACCGGGGAGCTGTTTTTT. Encoded protein: CASSTGTSITGELFF.

This clone has only a few counts. The chain carries TRBV28 and TRBJ2-4, with D hard to call. V lost 6 bases to trimming and J lost 0 bases, with 12 bases between them. CDR1 and CDR2 from the germline V gene are MDHEN and SYDVKM. This CDR3 region has 15 residues. CDR3 residues: CASRPLGSAKNIQYF. The CDR3 nucleotides are TGTGCCAGCAGACCGCTAGGCTCAGCCAAAAACATTCAGTACTTC.

The chain recombines TRBV7-9 with TRBJ2-3, with 9 bases lining up with TRBD2. The CDR3 is made up of 19 amino acids. Losses at the gene ends were 5 bases for V and 2 bases for J; bases not matched to a gene: 17. Looked up from germline, CDR1 is SEHNR and CDR2 is FQNEAQ (reference sequence). The CDR3 sequence is CASSPRGTSIIGYTDTQYF. CDR3 coding DNA: TGTGCCAGCAGCCCTCGTGGGACTAGCATCATCGGTTACACAGATACGCAGTATTTT.

This rearrangement joins TRBV9 to TRBJ1-2; the D gene is possibly TRBD1 (5 bases). In germline, CDR1 is SGDLS, CDR2 YYNGEE. The CDR3 totals 15 residues. The germline V and J ends were trimmed by 0 bases and 2 bases, with 11 bases remaining between them. In nucleotides, the CDR3 is TGTGCCAGCAGCGTAGAGACAGAACCAAACTATGGCTACACCTTC. Translation: CASSVETEPNYGYTF. The full variable domain, in which reference TRBV9 and TRBJ1-2 provide the parts outside the CDR3, is DSGVTQTPKHLITATGQRVTLRCSPRSGDLSVYWYQQSLDQGLQFLIQYYNGEERAKGNILERFSAQQFPDLHSELNLSSLELGDSALYFCASSVETEPNYGYTFGSGTRLTVV.

V usage is TRBV2 and J usage is TRBJ1-1; D perhaps matches TRBD1 (6 bases). V was pared by 9 bases and J by 4 bases, with 15 bases between. The CDR3 consists of 13 residues. The germline CDR1 and CDR2 sequences are SNHLY and FYNNEI. The CDR3 region has the DNA TGTGCCAGTCTTGGGGGCGGGCGCACTGAAGCTTTCTTT. It codes for CASLGGGRTEAFF.

J is TRBJ1-5 and V is TRBV5-8, with D perhaps TRBD1 (5 bases). Looked up from germline, CDR1 is SGHTS and CDR2 is YDEGEE. Between the trimmed V and J ends, which lost 3 bases and 4 bases, there was a span of 11 bases. The CDR3 totals 14 residues. The CDR3 protein is CASSSGFRNQPQHF. The CDR3 DNA sequence: TGTGCCAGCAGCTCAGGGTTTCGGAATCAGCCCCAGCATTTT.

The rearrangement joins TRBV6-5 to TRBJ1-2; a possible D gene is TRBD1 (6 bases). V was cut by 6 bases and J by 8 bases, with 19 bases left in between. CDR3 length equals 14 residues. Germline CDR1 reads MNHEY; CDR2 reads SVGAGI. The CDR3 loop is CASRGAPEGEGYTF. The CDR3 DNA sequence: TGTGCCAGCAGGGGGGCCCCTGAGGGGGAGGGCTACACCTTC.

This clone was detected only once. Because the CDR3 is missing its conserved closing phenylalanine or tryptophan, this is likely a read error. V gene TRBV7-9 combines with J gene TRBJ1-5; D uncertain. The CDR3 extends over 13 amino acids. Germline CDR1 is SEHNR and CDR2 is FQNEAQ (reference sequence). V was clipped by 6 bases and J by 11 bases, with 17 bases between them. The CDR3 DNA is TGTGCCAGCAGAGGCCCGGGGAGTGAAGCCCAGCATGTT. Translating gives CASRGPGSEAQHV.

The chain is built from TRBV19 and TRBJ2-2, with 7 bases fitting TRBD1. The V gene's germline CDR1 is LNHDA and CDR2 SQIVND (reference sequence). J lost 6 bases, V lost 3 bases, and 7 bases had no gene match. The CDR3 sequence is 15 residues long. CDR3 sequence reads: CASSIDRAGSGELFF. DNA for the CDR3: TGTGCCAGTAGTATCGACAGGGCTGGTTCCGGGGAGCTGTTTTTT. The full variable domain, rest sourced from reference TRBV19 and TRBJ2-2, is DGGITQSPKYLFRKEGQNVTLSCEQNLNHDAMYWYRQDPGQGLRLIYYSQIVNDFQKGDIAEGYSVSREKKESFPLTVTSAQKNPTAFYLCASSIDRAGSGELFFGEGSRLTVL.

The V call is TRBV19, the J call TRBJ1-5; the D gene is possibly TRBD1 (6 bases). Trimming removed 5 bases from V and 0 bases from J, with 11 bases in between. The CDR3 runs to 15 residues. CDR1 LNHDA and CDR2 SQIVND come from the germline V gene (reference sequence). CDR3 sequence reads: CASSQTGPSNQPQHF. In DNA form, the CDR3 reads TGTGCCAGTAGTCAGACAGGCCCTAGCAATCAGCCCCAGCATTTT.